Following are 30 T cell receptor beta chains from one sample sequenced in a study of cytomegalovirus exposure and HLA in healthy donors. The method was immunoSEQ multiplex PCR; TCRdb's version includes in-frame clones alone and lacks a portion of them. The sample contains about 83,000 clones, approximately 96% of which appear only once. The sample comprised PBMCs. The receptors stem from a woman younger than 30 in good health and CMV-seronegative.

The chain joins TRBV5-1 to TRBJ2-2, with 9 nucleotides matching TRBD1. V shed 4 bases, J shed 5 bases, and the junction held 9 bases outside the gene matches. This CDR3 has 16 amino acids. Germline CDR1 and CDR2: SGHRS and YFSETQ. For the CDR3, the DNA is TGCGCCAGCAGCATTCGACAGGGGGGAAGGACCGGGGAGCTGTTTTTT. This translates into CASSIRQGGRTGELFF. Based on the CDR3 plus reference TRBV5-1 and TRBJ2-2, the full variable domain is KAGVTQTPRYLIKTRGQQVTLSCSPISGHRSVSWYQQTPGQGLQFLFEYFSETQRNKGNFPGRFSGRQFSNSRSEMNVSTLELGDSALYLCASSIRQGGRTGELFFGEGSRLTVL.

For the CDR3, the DNA is TGTGCCAGCAGCTTTGAACAGGCGACACCCCTCCACTTT. Residues: CASSFEQATPLHF. The J gene is TRBJ1-6, the V gene TRBV7-9; possible D gene TRBD1, 5 bases. Germline V lookup: CDR1 SEHNR, CDR2 FQNEAQ (reference sequence). The V end was cut by 3 bases, the J end by 11 bases, with 11 bases between. The CDR3 is 13 residues long.

This chain uses TRBV25-1 with TRBJ2-6; D is perhaps TRBD2 (5 bases). This CDR3 contains 16 residues. CDR1 and CDR2 (germline): MGHDK, SYGVNS. V was trimmed by 4 bases and J by 5 bases, leaving 15 bases between them. CDR3 nucleotide sequence: TGTGCCAGCAGTGCAACTAGGTGGTTCAGGGCCAACGTCCTGACTTTC. It encodes CASSATRWFRANVLTF.

V is TRBV9 and J is TRBJ2-1; 9 bases line up with TRBD2. Germline V CDR1 and CDR2: SGDLS, YYNGEE. The CDR3 loop spans 16 amino acids. J gave up 6 bases and V 2 bases, and 9 bases lay outside the gene matches. The CDR3 DNA reads as TGTGCCAGCAGCGTCAGGACGCGGGAGGGTCCCAATGAGCAGTTCTTC. It codes for CASSVRTREGPNEQFF.

This sequence joins TRBV19 and TRBJ2-1, with 9 bases fitting TRBD2. Germline V lookup: CDR1 LNHDA, CDR2 SQIVND (reference sequence). The CDR3 contains 15 residues. V lost 6 bases and J lost 6; bases outside the gene matches: 9. The CDR3 nucleotides are TGTGCCAGTAGCCTGATAGCGGGAGTCGGCAATGAGCAGTTCTTC. Protein: CASSLIAGVGNEQFF.

The sample holds one count of this clone. V usage is TRBV5-4 and J usage is TRBJ1-1; possible D gene TRBD1, 6 bases. Germline V gene lookup returns CDR1 SGHNT and CDR2 YYREEE (reference sequence). V lost 0 bases and J lost 7, with 7 bases in between. The CDR3 is 12 residues long. The CDR3 region is CASSLGTVEAFF. The CDR3 DNA follows: TGTGCCAGCAGCTTGGGGACAGTTGAAGCTTTCTTT.

The chain uses TRBV13 and TRBJ2-1; 7 bases are a match to TRBD1. The CDR3 consists of 16 residues. Trimming removed 4 bases from V and 8 bases from J; junction bases left unmatched: 14. The V gene's germline CDR1 is PRHDT and CDR2 FYEKMQ (reference sequence). The CDR3 protein is CASSSRDRVGVDEQFF. The CDR3 DNA reads TGTGCCAGCAGCTCCCGCGACAGGGTCGGTGTCGATGAGCAGTTCTTC.

The genes are TRBV12-5 and TRBJ2-1; 12 bases are shared with TRBD1. With 5 bases clipped from V and 3 bases from J, the junction kept 14 bases outside the gene matches. The CDR3 is 19 amino acids. The germline gives CDR1 LGHNT, CDR2 FRNRAP. CDR3 residues: CASGRDRGPDLPIYNEQFF. CDR3 nucleotides: TGTGCTAGTGGTAGGGACAGGGGGCCCGACTTACCGATCTACAATGAGCAGTTCTTC.

The CDR3 bases are TGTGCCAGCAGCTTAGTAGCTAGCGGGAGCACAGATACGCAGTATTTT. Encoded protein: CASSLVASGSTDTQYF. The chain uses TRBV7-6 and TRBJ2-3; 8 bases match TRBD2. The germline V gene has CDR1 SGHVS and CDR2 FNYEAQ. V shed 1 base, J shed 0 bases, and the junction held 3 bases outside the gene matches. This CDR3 region has 16 residues.

V gene TRBV6-1 combines with J gene TRBJ1-1; D remains ambiguous. The CDR3 runs 18 residues. The ends were cut back, 0 bases at V and 1 base at J, with 18 bases in the middle. Germline CDR1 reads MNHNS; CDR2 reads SASEGT. CDR3 sequence: CASSEAHVGEGGNTEAFF. DNA for the CDR3: TGTGCCAGCAGTGAAGCGCACGTGGGAGAGGGAGGGAACACTGAAGCTTTCTTT.

J is TRBJ2-3 and V is TRBV7-2; 14 nucleotides line up with TRBD2. The V segment lost 5 bases and the J segment 1 base; nucleotides outside the gene matches: 2. The CDR3 covers 16 residues. Per germline, CDR1 SGHTA and CDR2 FQGNSA. The CDR3 nucleotides read TGTGCCAGCAGCAGACTAGCGGGGGGGGGCACAGATACGCAGTATTTT. Its translation: CASSRLAGGGTDTQYF.

The table lists this clone with a count of one. CDR3 nucleotides: TGTGCCAGCAGTTTAGACGATGGAGGTGATGACTACGAGCAGTACTTC. It is translated as CASSLDDGGDDYEQYF. The rearrangement uses TRBV6-9 and TRBJ2-7; possibly TRBD2 for D (5 bases). The germline CDR1 and CDR2 sequences are MNHGY and SVAAGI. This CDR3 comprises 16 residues. V lost 4 bases and J lost 3, with 19 bases in between.

The V call is TRBV2, the J call TRBJ2-1; TRBD2 aligns across 10 bases. CDR1 SNHLY and CDR2 FYNNEI come from the germline V gene. This CDR3 is built from 14 residues. Trimming removed 9 bases from V and 4 bases from J; junction bases left unmatched: 6. The chain's CDR3 is CARNPSGSYNEQFF. In DNA form, the CDR3 reads TGTGCCAGAAACCCTAGCGGGAGTTACAATGAGCAGTTCTTC.

This chain uses TRBV9 with TRBJ1-2, with 7 bases fitting TRBD1. Germline V gene sequence: CDR1 SGDLS, CDR2 YYNGEE. V lost 4 bases, J lost 8 bases, and 14 bases stayed unmatched. CDR3 length: 15 amino acids. Here the CDR3 reads CASSNRDSAPLGYTF. The CDR3 nucleotides are TGTGCCAGCAGCAACCGGGACAGTGCCCCCCTGGGCTACACCTTC.

The genes are TRBV15 and TRBJ2-2; 8 nucleotides agree with TRBD2. Germline CDR1 reads LNHNV; CDR2 reads YYDKDF (reference sequence). This CDR3 is 17 amino acids long. The V and J ends lost 1 base and 2 bases, in that order; junction bases with no gene match: 6. The CDR3 sequence is CATSRGGTRLNTGELFF. The CDR3 DNA follows: TGTGCCACCAGCAGAGGGGGGACTAGGCTAAACACCGGGGAGCTGTTTTTT.

The chain joins TRBV25-1 to TRBJ1-1; the D gene is possibly TRBD1 (6 bases). The CDR3 spans 15 residues. The V end was cut by 0 bases, the J end by 4 bases, with 12 bases between. Per germline, CDR1 MGHDK and CDR2 SYGVNS. CDR3 region: CASSEYTGPFTEAFF. CDR3 DNA: TGTGCCAGCAGTGAATATACAGGGCCGTTCACTGAAGCTTTCTTT.

The DNA for the CDR3 is TGTGCCAGCTCCAGGGGTATGGAGCTTCGGACAGATACGCAGTATTTT. Its translation is CASSRGMELRTDTQYF. The chain joins TRBV18 to TRBJ2-3; maybe TRBD1 (6 bases). V lost 6 bases, J lost 3 bases, and 19 bases lay in between. Per the germline V gene, CDR1 is KGHSH and CDR2 is LQKENI. This CDR3 has 16 residues.

The chain couples TRBV7-7 to TRBJ2-2, with 7 bases aligning to TRBD1. The CDR3 covers 15 residues. Trimming removed 1 base from V and 5 bases from J; junction bases left unmatched: 4. Germline V gene data show CDR1 as SSHAT and CDR2 as FNYEAQ (reference sequence). Written as DNA, the CDR3 is TGTGCCAGCAGCTTAGGACAGGGCTTGACCGGGGAGCTGTTTTTT. This sequence encodes CASSLGQGLTGELFF. Combining the CDR3 with reference TRBV7-7 and TRBJ2-2 gives the whole variable domain GAGVSQSPRYKVTKRGQDVTLRCDPISSHATLYWYQQALGQGPEFLTYFNYEAQPDKSGLPSDRFSAERPEGSISTLTIQRTEQRDSAMYRCASSLGQGLTGELFFGEGSRLTVL.

CDR3 sequence: CASSYTRLAREQYF. CDR3 bases: TGTGCCAGCAGTTACACCCGCTTGGCGAGGGAGCAGTACTTC. The J gene is TRBJ2-7, the V gene TRBV6-5; D gene ambiguous. Germline CDR1 is MNHEY and CDR2 is SVGAGI. The V end lost 2 bases, the J end lost 7 bases, and 15 bases lay between the germline ends. CDR3 length equals 14 residues.

The CDR3 DNA reads as TGTGCCAGCAGTCCCCAGTCTAGCGGGAGGGGAGAGCAGTTCTTC. This codes for CASSPQSSGRGEQFF. The V gene is TRBV27, the J gene TRBJ2-1; 12 bases match TRBD2. The CDR3 loop spans 15 amino acids. Germline loops: CDR1 MNHEY, CDR2 SMNVEV (reference sequence). J lost 10 bases, V lost 5 bases, and 9 bases had no gene match.

The rearrangement links TRBV13 to TRBJ2-7; D is perhaps TRBD2 (5 bases). This CDR3 has 15 amino acids. V lost 0 bases and J lost 2, with 11 bases in between. Germline V gene sequence: CDR1 PRHDT, CDR2 FYEKMQ (reference sequence). The CDR3 protein is CASSLGQASPYEQYF. CDR3 in DNA: TGTGCCAGCAGCTTAGGCCAGGCTAGCCCCTACGAGCAGTACTTC.

A single count supports this clone. V is TRBV28 and J is TRBJ1-2; 8 positions agree with TRBD1. The germline V gene encodes CDR1 MDHEN and CDR2 SYDVKM. The CDR3 runs to 15 residues. The J segment lost 4 bases and the V segment lost 3 bases, leaving 7 bases of the junction unmatched. In nucleotides, the CDR3 is TGTGCCAGCAGTTTCCGGGACAGGATGATCTATGGCTACACCTTC. This sequence encodes CASSFRDRMIYGYTF.

As concerns this clone: The sample has other DNA sequences that encode this CDR3 too. Written as DNA, the CDR3 is TGTGCCAGTGGGACAGGGGGTCAAGGTACGCAGTATTTT. Its protein is CASGTGGQGTQYF. The chain links TRBV2 to TRBJ2-3, with 11 bases that match TRBD1. With V trimmed by 9 bases and J by 8 bases, 7 bases remained unmatched. Per the germline V gene, CDR1 is SNHLY and CDR2 is FYNNEI. The CDR3 runs to 13 residues. The complete variable domain, with remaining parts taken from reference TRBV2 and TRBJ2-3, reads EPEVTQTPSHQVTQMGQEVILRCVPISNHLYFYWYRQILGQKVEFLVSFYNNEISEKSEIFDDQFSVERPDGSNFTLKIRSTKLEDSAMYFCASGTGGQGTQYFGPGTRLTVL.

The chain recombines TRBV5-1 with TRBJ2-2; D ambiguous. This CDR3 has 15 residues. In germline, CDR1 is SGHRS, CDR2 YFSETQ. V was cut by 2 bases and J by 0 bases, with 8 bases left in between. CDR3 nucleotide sequence: TGCGCCAGCAGCTTAAGCGAAGCGAACACCGGGGAGCTGTTTTTT. Its protein is CASSLSEANTGELFF.

V is TRBV4-2 and J is TRBJ2-6, with D perhaps TRBD2 (5 bases). The V end was cut by 3 bases, the J end by 2 bases, with 8 bases between. The CDR3 totals 15 residues. Germline-derived CDR1 and CDR2 are LGHNA and YNFKEQ. As DNA, the CDR3 is TGTGCCAGCAGCCAGGGTAGCGCTGGGGCCAACGTCCTGACTTTC. Amino acids: CASSQGSAGANVLTF.

This sequence joins TRBV2 and TRBJ1-2, with TRBD1 matching over 7 bases. CDR1 and CDR2 from the germline V gene are SNHLY and FYNNEI. V was clipped by 8 bases and J by 8 bases; unmatched bases: 5. This CDR3 is built from 11 residues. CDR3 region: CASGQALGYTF. The CDR3, as DNA: TGTGCCAGCGGACAGGCGTTAGGCTACACCTTC.

This chain joins TRBV19 and TRBJ2-1, with 7 bases identical to TRBD1. The V and J ends lost 0 bases and 0 bases, in that order; junction bases with no gene match: 5. The CDR3 is 17 residues long. The germline V gene encodes CDR1 LNHDA and CDR2 SQIVND (reference sequence). CDR3 sequence (DNA): TGTGCCAGTAGTATAGATCGCAGGGGGAGCTCCTACAATGAGCAGTTCTTC. It codes for CASSIDRRGSSYNEQFF. The full variable domain, with the rest looked up from reference TRBV19 and TRBJ2-1, is DGGITQSPKYLFRKEGQNVTLSCEQNLNHDAMYWYRQDPGQGLRLIYYSQIVNDFQKGDIAEGYSVSREKKESFPLTVTSAQKNPTAFYLCASSIDRRGSSYNEQFFGPGTRLTVL.

The rearrangement joins TRBV11-2 to TRBJ1-2; D not certain. Trimming shortened V by 0 bases and J by 4 bases, and 18 bases separated the two germline ends. The CDR3 runs 17 residues. Looked up from germline, CDR1 is SGHAT and CDR2 is FQNNGV. The CDR3 DNA is TGTGCCAGCAGCTTAGATATTCAGAGAGGAGGAGGCTATGGCTACACCTTC. Encoded protein: CASSLDIQRGGGYGYTF.

This rearrangement joins TRBV27 to TRBJ2-7, with 9 bases aligning to TRBD1. The germline CDR1 and CDR2 sequences are MNHEY and SMNVEV (reference sequence). Trimming took 5 bases from V and 6 from J; bases not matched to a gene: 11. This CDR3 contains 15 residues. This chain's CDR3 is CASSPGTGKFSEQYF. For the CDR3, the DNA is TGTGCCAGCAGTCCCGGGACAGGGAAGTTTAGCGAGCAGTACTTC.

The V gene is TRBV30, the J gene TRBJ2-7; possibly TRBD1 for D (5 bases). Between the trimmed V and J ends, which lost 7 bases and 5 bases, there was a span of 18 bases. Germline V gene data show CDR1 as GTSNPN and CDR2 as SVGIG (reference sequence). The CDR3 consists of 13 residues. CDR3 sequence: CAFIRGGTDEQYF. In DNA form, the CDR3 reads TGTGCCTTTATTAGGGGCGGAACGGACGAGCAGTACTTC.